This T cell receptor beta chain was retrieved from a study of blood T cell repertoires in COVID-19. Methods used by the authors: Amplification with reference gene primers provided the estimates of nucleated cell counts. Generated by immunoSEQ multiplex PCR, the TCRdb table keeps only in-frame clones and is missing some. V, J and clone size are taken as reported in that table, and D and trimming were inferred from the DNA itself. The profile covers 150,000 to 200,000 clones, with about 80% appearing a single time and about 3.4% taken by the ten largest. Participants, about 18 to 100 years old, spanned fewer than 25 US areas. The trim removed 4 bases at V and 6 bases at J, leaving 9 bases unmatched. CDR1 is SGHRS and CDR2 is YFSETQ in the germline V gene. This CDR3 spans 15 amino acids.

The sequenced sample was PBMCs or T cells enriched from blood (not recorded which). The gene calls are TRBV5-1 and TRBJ1-1; the match to TRBD1 covers 10 bases. The TCR sequence derives from a woman in her fifties or sixties who had recovered from COVID-19. The CDR3 reads CASSVPTGGSAEAFF. CDR3 nucleotide sequence: TGCGCCAGCAGCGTACCGACAGGGGGCTCCGCTGAAGCTTTCTTT.